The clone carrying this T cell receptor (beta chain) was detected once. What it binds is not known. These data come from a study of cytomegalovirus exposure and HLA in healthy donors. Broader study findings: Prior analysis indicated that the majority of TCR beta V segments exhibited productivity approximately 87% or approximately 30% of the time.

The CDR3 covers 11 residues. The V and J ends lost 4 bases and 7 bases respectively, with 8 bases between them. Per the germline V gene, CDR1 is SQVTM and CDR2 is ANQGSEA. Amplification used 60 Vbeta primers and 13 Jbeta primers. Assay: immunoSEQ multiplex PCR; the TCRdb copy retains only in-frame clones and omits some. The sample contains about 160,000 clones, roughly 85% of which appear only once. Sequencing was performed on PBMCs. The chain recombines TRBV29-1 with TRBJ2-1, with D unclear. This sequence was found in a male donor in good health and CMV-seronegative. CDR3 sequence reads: CSVVPMNEQFF. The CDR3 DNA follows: TGCAGCGTTGTCCCTATGAATGAGCAGTTCTTC.